This TCR beta chain appears in the sequencing data of a study of T-cell reconstitution after alpha-beta-depleted transplantation in children. TCRbeta library preparation incorporated unique molecular identifiers. TCRdb reprocessed the PCR reads via MiXCR and lists one record per CDR3 protein. Of around 450,000 distinct CDR3 sequences listed, over 40% are singletons. The count of this clonotype is one. What it binds is unknown. Findings and limits, study-wide: Surviving recipient T cells and thymic progenitors produced the high day-60 TCRbeta diversity seen in some patients. Several hundred expanded graft clones reportedly were the source of alpha-beta T cells about two months after transplant. Most T-cell counts and diversity one year after the transplant came from T cells that were newly produced.

The CDR3 is 15 amino acids. Trimming pared 5 bases from V and 1 base from J, leaving 9 bases between. Germline loops: CDR1 MNHNS, CDR2 SASEGT. The chain carries TRBV6-1 and TRBJ2-6; the D gene is possibly TRBD1 (5 bases). The specimen comprised PBMCs, sampled before TCRalphabeta/CD19-depleted stem cell transplant. The sequence came from a girl aged 2-10 years with aplastic anemia, due to receive a stem cell transplant. The chain's CDR3 is CASSKGKSGANVLTF. The CDR3 coding sequence is TGTGCCAGCAGTAAGGGGAAATCTGGGGCCAACGTCCTGACTTTC.